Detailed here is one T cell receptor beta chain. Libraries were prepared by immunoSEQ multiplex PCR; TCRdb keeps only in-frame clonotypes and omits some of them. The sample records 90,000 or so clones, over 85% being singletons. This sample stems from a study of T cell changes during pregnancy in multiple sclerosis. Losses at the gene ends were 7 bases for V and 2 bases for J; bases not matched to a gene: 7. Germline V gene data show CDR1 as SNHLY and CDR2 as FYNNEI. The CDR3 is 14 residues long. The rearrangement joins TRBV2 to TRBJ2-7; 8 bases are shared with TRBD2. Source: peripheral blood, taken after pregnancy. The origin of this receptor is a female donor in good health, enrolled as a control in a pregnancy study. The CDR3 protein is CASTLGLDPYEQYF. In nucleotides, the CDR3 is TGTGCCAGCACCCTGGGACTAGATCCCTACGAGCAGTACTTC. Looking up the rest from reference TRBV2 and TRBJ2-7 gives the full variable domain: EPEVTQTPSHQVTQMGQEVILRCVPISNHLYFYWYRQILGQKVEFLVSFYNNEISEKSEIFDDQFSVERPDGSNFTLKIRSTKLEDSAMYFCASTLGLDPYEQYFGPGTRLTVT.